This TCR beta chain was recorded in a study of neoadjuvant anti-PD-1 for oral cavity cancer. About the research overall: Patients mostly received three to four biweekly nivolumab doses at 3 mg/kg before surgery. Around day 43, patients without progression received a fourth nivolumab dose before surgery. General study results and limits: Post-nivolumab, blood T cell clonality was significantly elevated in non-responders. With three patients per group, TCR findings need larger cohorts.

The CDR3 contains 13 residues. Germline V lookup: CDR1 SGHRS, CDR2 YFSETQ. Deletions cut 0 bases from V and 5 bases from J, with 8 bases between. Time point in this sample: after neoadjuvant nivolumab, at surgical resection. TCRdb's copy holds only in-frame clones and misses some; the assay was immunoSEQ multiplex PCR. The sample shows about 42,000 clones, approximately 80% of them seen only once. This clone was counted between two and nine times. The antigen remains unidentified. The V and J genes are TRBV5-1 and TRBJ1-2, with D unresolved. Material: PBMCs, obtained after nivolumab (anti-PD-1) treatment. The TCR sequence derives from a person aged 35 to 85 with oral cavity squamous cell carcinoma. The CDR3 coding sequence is TGCGCCAGCAGCTTGGCTCTGGAATATGGCTACACCTTC. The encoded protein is CASSLALEYGYTF.